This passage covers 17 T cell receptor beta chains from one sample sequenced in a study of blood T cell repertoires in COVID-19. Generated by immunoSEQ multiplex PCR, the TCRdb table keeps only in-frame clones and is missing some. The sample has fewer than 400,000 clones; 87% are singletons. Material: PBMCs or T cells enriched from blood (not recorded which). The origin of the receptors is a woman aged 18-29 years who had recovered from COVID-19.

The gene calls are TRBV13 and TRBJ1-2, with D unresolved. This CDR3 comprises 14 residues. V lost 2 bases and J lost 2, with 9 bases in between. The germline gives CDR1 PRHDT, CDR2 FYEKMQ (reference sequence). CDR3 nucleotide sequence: TGTGCCAGCAGCTTAACAGCGGCCAACTATGGCTACACCTTC. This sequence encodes CASSLTAANYGYTF.

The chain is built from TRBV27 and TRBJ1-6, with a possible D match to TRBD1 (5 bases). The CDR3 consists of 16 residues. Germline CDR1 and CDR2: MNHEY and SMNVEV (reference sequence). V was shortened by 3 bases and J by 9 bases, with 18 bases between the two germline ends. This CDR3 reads CASSFEGVGRGSPLHF. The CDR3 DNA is TGTGCCAGCAGTTTTGAAGGGGTAGGTCGTGGTTCACCCCTCCACTTT.

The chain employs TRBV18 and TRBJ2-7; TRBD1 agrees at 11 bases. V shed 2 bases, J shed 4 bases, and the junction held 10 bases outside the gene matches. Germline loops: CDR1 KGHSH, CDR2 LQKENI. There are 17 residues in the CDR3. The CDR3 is CASSPMAPGTGGYEQYF. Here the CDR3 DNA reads TGTGCCAGCTCACCAATGGCCCCCGGGACAGGGGGATACGAGCAGTACTTC.

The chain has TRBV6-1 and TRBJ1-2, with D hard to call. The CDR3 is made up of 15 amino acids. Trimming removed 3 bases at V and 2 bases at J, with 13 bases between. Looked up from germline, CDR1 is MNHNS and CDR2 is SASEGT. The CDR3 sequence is CASSDGARVNYGYTF. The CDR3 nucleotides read TGTGCCAGCAGTGATGGAGCTCGAGTGAACTATGGCTACACCTTC.

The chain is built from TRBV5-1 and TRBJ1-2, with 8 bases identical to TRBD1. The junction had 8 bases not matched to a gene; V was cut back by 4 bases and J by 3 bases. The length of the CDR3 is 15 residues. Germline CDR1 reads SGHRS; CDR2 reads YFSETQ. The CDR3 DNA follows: TGCGCCAGCAGCCTAACCAGGGGGCTCGACTATGGCTACACCTTC. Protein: CASSLTRGLDYGYTF. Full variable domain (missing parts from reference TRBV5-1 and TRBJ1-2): KAGVTQTPRYLIKTRGQQVTLSCSPISGHRSVSWYQQTPGQGLQFLFEYFSETQRNKGNFPGRFSGRQFSNSRSEMNVSTLELGDSALYLCASSLTRGLDYGYTFGSGTRLTVV.

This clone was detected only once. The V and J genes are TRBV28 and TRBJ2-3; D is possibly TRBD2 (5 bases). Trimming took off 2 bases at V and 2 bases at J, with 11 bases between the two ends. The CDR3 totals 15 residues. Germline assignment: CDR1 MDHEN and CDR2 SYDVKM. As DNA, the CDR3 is TGTGCCAGCAGTTTAGAGGGTTTTTTCACAGATACGCAGTATTTT. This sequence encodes CASSLEGFFTDTQYF.

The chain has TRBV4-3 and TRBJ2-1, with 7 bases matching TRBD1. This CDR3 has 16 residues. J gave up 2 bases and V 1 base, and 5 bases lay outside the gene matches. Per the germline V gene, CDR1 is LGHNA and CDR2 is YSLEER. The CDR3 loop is CASSQVWGQPYNEQFF. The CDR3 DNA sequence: TGCGCCAGCAGCCAAGTTTGGGGACAGCCCTACAATGAGCAGTTCTTC.

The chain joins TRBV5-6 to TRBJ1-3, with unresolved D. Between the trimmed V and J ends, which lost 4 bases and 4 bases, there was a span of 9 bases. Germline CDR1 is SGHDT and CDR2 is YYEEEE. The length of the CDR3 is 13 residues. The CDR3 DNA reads TGTGCCAGCAGCCTAACGCGAGGAAACACCATATATTTT. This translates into CASSLTRGNTIYF.

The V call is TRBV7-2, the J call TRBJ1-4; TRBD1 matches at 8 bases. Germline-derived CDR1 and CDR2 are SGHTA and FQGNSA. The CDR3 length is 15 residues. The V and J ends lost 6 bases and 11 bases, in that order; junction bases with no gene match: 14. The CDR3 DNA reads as TGTGCCAGCAGGTTTAGCGGACAGGGTCCAGGGAAACTGTTTTTT. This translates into CASRFSGQGPGKLFF.

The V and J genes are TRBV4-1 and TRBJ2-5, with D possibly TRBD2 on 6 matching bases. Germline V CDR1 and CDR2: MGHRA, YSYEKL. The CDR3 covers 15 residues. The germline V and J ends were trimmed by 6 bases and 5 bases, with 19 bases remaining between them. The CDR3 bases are TGCGCCAGCAGATTAAACGTGGCGGGATTGGAGACCCAGTACTTC. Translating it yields CASRLNVAGLETQYF.

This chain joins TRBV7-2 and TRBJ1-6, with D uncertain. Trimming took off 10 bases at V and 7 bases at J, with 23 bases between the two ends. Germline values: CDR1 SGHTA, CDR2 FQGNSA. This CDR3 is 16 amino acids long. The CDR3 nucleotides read TGTGCCACCCAATTGACGGCGGGAGAACTGAATTCACCCCTCCACTTT. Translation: CATQLTAGELNSPLHF.

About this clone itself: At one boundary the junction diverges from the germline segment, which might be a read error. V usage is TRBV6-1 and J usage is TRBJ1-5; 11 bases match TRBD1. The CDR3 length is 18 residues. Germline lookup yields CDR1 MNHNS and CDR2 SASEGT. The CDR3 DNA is TGTGCCAGCAGTGAGGCTTTAATTTGGACAGGGGGCAACCAGCCCCAGCATTTT. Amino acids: CASSEALIWTGGNQPQHF.

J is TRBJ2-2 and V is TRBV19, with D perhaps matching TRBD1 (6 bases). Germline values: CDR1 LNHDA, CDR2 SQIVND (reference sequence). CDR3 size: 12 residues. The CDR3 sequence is CVGRGETGELFF. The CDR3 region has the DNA TGTGTCGGCAGGGGAGAGACCGGGGAGCTGTTTTTT. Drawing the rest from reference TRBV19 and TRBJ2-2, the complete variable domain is DGGITQSPKYLFRKEGQNVTLSCEQNLNHDAMYWYRQDPGQGLRLIYYSQIVNDFQKGDIAEGYSVSREKKESFPLTVTSAQKNPTAFYLCVGRGETGELFFGEGSRLTVL.

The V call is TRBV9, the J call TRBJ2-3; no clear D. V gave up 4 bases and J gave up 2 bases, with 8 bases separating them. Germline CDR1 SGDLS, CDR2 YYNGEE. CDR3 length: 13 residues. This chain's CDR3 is CASSIQLTDTQYF. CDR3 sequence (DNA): TGTGCCAGCAGCATTCAACTCACAGATACGCAGTATTTT.

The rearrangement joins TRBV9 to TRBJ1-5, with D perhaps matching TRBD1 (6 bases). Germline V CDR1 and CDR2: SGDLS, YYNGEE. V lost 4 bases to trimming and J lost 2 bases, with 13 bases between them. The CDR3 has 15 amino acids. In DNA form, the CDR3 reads TGTGCCAGCAGCTCGACAGGCTATGGCAATCAGCCCCAGCATTTT. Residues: CASSSTGYGNQPQHF. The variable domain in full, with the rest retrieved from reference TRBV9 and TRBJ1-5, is DSGVTQTPKHLITATGQRVTLRCSPRSGDLSVYWYQQSLDQGLQFLIQYYNGEERAKGNILERFSAQQFPDLHSELNLSSLELGDSALYFCASSSTGYGNQPQHFGDGTRLSIL.

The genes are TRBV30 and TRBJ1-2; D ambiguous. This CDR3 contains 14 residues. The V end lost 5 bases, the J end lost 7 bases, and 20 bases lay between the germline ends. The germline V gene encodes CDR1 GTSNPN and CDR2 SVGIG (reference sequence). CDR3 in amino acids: CAWSRGVGVGGYTF. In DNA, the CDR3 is TGTGCCTGGTCTCGTGGGGTCGGGGTTGGTGGCTACACCTTC.

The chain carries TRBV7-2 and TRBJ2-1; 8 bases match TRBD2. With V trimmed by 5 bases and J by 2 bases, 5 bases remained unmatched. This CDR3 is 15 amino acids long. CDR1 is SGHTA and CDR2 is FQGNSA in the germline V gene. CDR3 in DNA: TGTGCCAGCAGCCGTACAGCGGGAGCCTACAATGAGCAGTTCTTC. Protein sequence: CASSRTAGAYNEQFF.